This T cell receptor beta chain was profiled in a study of T cell responses to AZD1222 COVID-19 vaccine. V was pared by 4 bases and J by 3 bases, with 3 bases of the junction left unmatched. The germline V gene encodes CDR1 SGHDT and CDR2 YYEEEE. There are 13 residues in the CDR3. Findings and caveats of the study: Spike-wide vaccine-associated CD4 TCRs dominated at 160-218 and 743-854. Females outnumbered males among donors, who were mostly white British; clonal diversity was possibly underestimated.

Clones were sequenced by immunoSEQ multiplex PCR, and TCRdb holds only the in-frame ones, with some missing. This table holds 96,000 or so clones, roughly 90% found once. Remarks on this clone: What it recognizes is unknown.

This TCR derives from an adult in good health. This sample comprised peripheral blood, obtained on day 0 of AZD1222 vaccination. V is TRBV5-6 and J is TRBJ1-2; 7 bases line up with TRBD1. The CDR3 is CASSKDRDYGYTF. CDR3 DNA sequence: TGTGCCAGCAGCAAAGACAGGGACTATGGCTACACCTTC.